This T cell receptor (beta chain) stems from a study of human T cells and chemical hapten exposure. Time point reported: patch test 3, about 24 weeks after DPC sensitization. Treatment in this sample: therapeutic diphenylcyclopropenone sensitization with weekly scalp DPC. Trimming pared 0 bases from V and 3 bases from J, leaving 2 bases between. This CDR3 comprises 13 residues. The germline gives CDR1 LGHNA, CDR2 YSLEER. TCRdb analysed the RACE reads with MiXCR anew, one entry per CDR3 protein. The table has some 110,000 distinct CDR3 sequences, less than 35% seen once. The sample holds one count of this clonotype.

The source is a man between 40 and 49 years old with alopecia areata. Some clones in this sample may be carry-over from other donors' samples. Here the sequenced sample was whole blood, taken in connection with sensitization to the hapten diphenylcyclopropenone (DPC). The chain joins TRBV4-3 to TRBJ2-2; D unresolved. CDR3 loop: CASSQDHTGELFF. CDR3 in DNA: TGCGCCAGCAGCCAAGATCACACCGGGGAGCTGTTTTTT.